These 24 T cell receptor beta chains were all obtained from the same sample, sequenced in a study of cytomegalovirus exposure and HLA in healthy donors. The PCR used 60 Vbeta and 13 Jbeta primers. The method was immunoSEQ multiplex PCR; TCRdb's version includes in-frame clones alone and lacks a portion of them. The sample includes over 65,000 clones. The sequenced sample was PBMCs. The receptors were sampled from a man aged 25-45 years in good health and CMV-seronegative.

This chain connects TRBV28 to TRBJ1-3; a possible D gene is TRBD1 (6 bases). Germline V gene data show CDR1 as MDHEN and CDR2 as SYDVKM. V lost 9 bases, J lost 0 bases, and 12 bases lay in between. This CDR3 region has 14 residues. The DNA for the CDR3 is TGTGCCAGTGGGGGACAACTCTCTGGAAACACCATATATTTT. It translates to CASGGQLSGNTIYF.

The rearrangement links TRBV19 to TRBJ1-1, with 8 nucleotides matching TRBD1. The trim removed 3 bases at V and 4 bases at J, leaving 4 bases unmatched. Germline V CDR1 and CDR2: LNHDA, SQIVND (reference sequence). The CDR3 is 14 amino acids. CDR3 region: CASSIWTGRTEAFF. The CDR3 DNA reads as TGTGCCAGTAGTATCTGGACAGGGCGCACTGAAGCTTTCTTT.

The chain recombines TRBV7-3 with TRBJ1-5; 8 nucleotides line up with TRBD1. The V segment lost 6 bases and the J segment 7 bases; nucleotides outside the gene matches: 5. This CDR3 region has 13 residues. Germline CDR1 is SGHTA and CDR2 is FQGTGA. The CDR3 bases are TGTGCCAGCAGTCGGGGGACAGGACAGCCCCAGCATTTT. Protein product: CASSRGTGQPQHF.

This sequence joins TRBV5-1 and TRBJ2-7; 8 bases fit TRBD2. CDR3 size: 14 residues. Germline V gene sequence: CDR1 SGHRS, CDR2 YFSETQ. After removal of 6 bases from V and 5 bases from J, the junction contained 10 bases not matched to a gene. Here the CDR3 reads CASKSAGVSDEQYF. The CDR3 DNA reads as TGCGCCAGCAAGTCAGCGGGGGTGTCTGACGAGCAGTACTTC.

V gene TRBV19 combines with J gene TRBJ2-3; 10 nucleotides agree with TRBD2. Germline CDR1 reads LNHDA; CDR2 reads SQIVND (reference sequence). CDR3 length: 15 residues. With 1 base clipped from V and 6 bases from J, the junction kept 4 bases outside the gene matches. The CDR3 here is CASSIVGAGGDTQYF. Written as DNA, the CDR3 is TGTGCCAGTAGTATAGTTGGAGCGGGAGGGGATACGCAGTATTTT.

The rearrangement uses TRBV6-5 and TRBJ1-2, with TRBD1 matching 7 bases. CDR3 length equals 14 residues. Germline V gene lookup returns CDR1 MNHEY and CDR2 SVGAGI. V was pared by 2 bases and J by 4 bases, with 4 bases of the junction left unmatched. The CDR3, as DNA: TGTGCCAGCAGTTACGGTAACAGGGGCTATGGCTACACCTTC. Residues: CASSYGNRGYGYTF.

The chain couples TRBV4-3 to TRBJ2-7; weak D call: TRBD1 (6 bases). V gave up 0 bases and J gave up 0 bases, with 9 bases separating them. This CDR3 region has 15 residues. Germline V lookup: CDR1 LGHNA, CDR2 YSLEER. Here the CDR3 DNA reads TGCGCCAGCAGCCAAGATCGCAGGGGCTCCTACGAGCAGTACTTC. It is translated as CASSQDRRGSYEQYF.

The rearrangement joins TRBV19 to TRBJ1-5; 10 nucleotides match TRBD1. The CDR3 runs to 20 residues. Looked up from germline, CDR1 is LNHDA and CDR2 is SQIVND (reference sequence). V shed 0 bases and J 0 bases; nucleotides not matched to a gene: 11. The CDR3 region is CASSIDLETGGFNSNQPQHF. The CDR3 bases are TGTGCCAGTAGTATAGACTTGGAGACAGGGGGCTTCAATAGCAATCAGCCCCAGCATTTT.

This rearrangement joins TRBV11-2 to TRBJ2-7; TRBD1 is a possible D gene (6 bases). The CDR3 totals 15 residues. CDR1 and CDR2 from the germline V gene are SGHAT and FQNNGV. The V gene lost 2 bases and the J gene lost 3 bases, with 14 bases spanning the gap. CDR3 coding DNA: TGTGCCAGCAGCTTAATAGGGGGTCATGGCTACGAGCAGTACTTC. It is translated as CASSLIGGHGYEQYF.

J is TRBJ1-3 and V is TRBV5-1; no firm D call. The CDR3 runs to 17 residues. V gave up 0 bases and J gave up 1 base, with 14 bases separating them. Per germline, CDR1 SGHRS and CDR2 YFSETQ. In DNA, the CDR3 is TGCGCCAGCAGCTTGGGGCGGTTTGCGTTATCTGGAAACACCATATATTTT. Translation gives CASSLGRFALSGNTIYF.

This chain links TRBV29-1 with TRBJ2-5, with 7 bases fitting TRBD1. The J segment lost 5 bases and the V segment lost 3 bases, leaving 6 bases of the junction unmatched. The germline CDR1 and CDR2 sequences are SQVTM and ANQGSEA. The CDR3 has 13 amino acids. The CDR3 loop is CSVDPTGWETQYF. The CDR3 DNA reads as TGCAGCGTTGACCCGACAGGGTGGGAGACCCAGTACTTC.

This chain links TRBV4-1 with TRBJ2-6, with D hard to call. V was pared by 3 bases and J by 0 bases, with 6 bases between. The CDR3 sequence is 15 residues long. The V gene's germline CDR1 is MGHRA and CDR2 YSYEKL. CDR3 in DNA: TGCGCCAGCAGCCACCTTAGCTCTGGGGCCAACGTCCTGACTTTC. Its protein product is CASSHLSSGANVLTF.

The rearrangement links TRBV6-5 to TRBJ2-1, with 8 bases that match TRBD2. The germline gives CDR1 MNHEY, CDR2 SVGAGI. The CDR3 consists of 15 residues. The trim removed 2 bases at V and 4 bases at J, leaving 4 bases unmatched. The DNA for the CDR3 is TGTGCCAGCAGTTACGAACTAGCGGTGTACAATGAGCAGTTCTTC. It translates to CASSYELAVYNEQFF.

DNA for the CDR3: TGCGCCAGCAGCCAAGAAGGCAGGGGAACGGATCAGTACTTC. Residues: CASSQEGRGTDQYF. J is TRBJ2-7 and V is TRBV4-1, with D possibly matching TRBD1 (6 bases). CDR1 and CDR2 (germline): MGHRA, YSYEKL. CDR3 length: 14 residues. Trimming pared 0 bases from V and 10 bases from J, leaving 16 bases between.

V usage is TRBV29-1 and J usage is TRBJ1-3; D is unclear. In germline, CDR1 is SQVTM, CDR2 ANQGSEA. The CDR3 covers 11 residues. Trimming left V 5 bases short and J 0 bases short, with 2 bases between. This CDR3 reads CSVLSGNTIYF. DNA for the CDR3: TGCAGCGTTCTCTCTGGAAACACCATATATTTT.

The chain employs TRBV5-6 and TRBJ2-5; TRBD2 aligns across 7 bases. The CDR3 is made up of 13 amino acids. J was trimmed by 2 bases and V by 4 bases; bases with no gene match: 2. Per the germline V gene, CDR1 is SGHDT and CDR2 is YYEEEE. The DNA for the CDR3 is TGTGCCAGCAGCACGGGACTACAAGAGACCCAGTACTTC. It is translated as CASSTGLQETQYF.

The chain is built from TRBV5-1 and TRBJ2-4; D is possibly TRBD2 (5 bases). The CDR3 runs 14 residues. Germline lookup yields CDR1 SGHRS and CDR2 YFSETQ. The V gene lost 0 bases and the J gene lost 8 bases, with 12 bases spanning the gap. The DNA for the CDR3 is TGCGCCAGCAGCTTGGGTACTAGACGGGACATTCAGTACTTC. The encoded protein is CASSLGTRRDIQYF.

The CDR3 DNA reads TGTGCCAGCAGTCGGACAGTTGAAAAACTGTTTTTT. Protein: CASSRTVEKLFF. This chain uses TRBV6-1 with TRBJ1-4; perhaps TRBD1 as D (6 bases). Germline V lookup: CDR1 MNHNS, CDR2 SASEGT. This CDR3 has 12 residues. Trimming took off 5 bases at V and 7 bases at J, with 8 bases between the two ends.

V and J are TRBV7-3 and TRBJ2-2; 7 bases are a match to TRBD2. Germline CDR1 reads SGHTA; CDR2 reads FQGTGA. V lost 5 bases, J lost 3 bases, and 3 bases stayed unmatched. The CDR3 sequence is 14 residues long. The CDR3 region is CASSPRGDTGELFF. The CDR3 region has the DNA TGTGCCAGCAGCCCCCGGGGGGACACCGGGGAGCTGTTTTTT.

The chain recombines TRBV5-1 with TRBJ2-7; 7 bases map to TRBD1. The germline V gene encodes CDR1 SGHRS and CDR2 YFSETQ. The CDR3 is made up of 12 amino acids. Trimming cost V 2 bases and J 6 bases; bases outside gene matches: 2. CDR3 protein: CASSLRGLEQYF. In DNA, the CDR3 is TGCGCCAGCAGCTTAAGGGGGCTCGAGCAGTACTTC. The variable domain in full, with the rest retrieved from reference TRBV5-1 and TRBJ2-7, is KAGVTQTPRYLIKTRGQQVTLSCSPISGHRSVSWYQQTPGQGLQFLFEYFSETQRNKGNFPGRFSGRQFSNSRSEMNVSTLELGDSALYLCASSLRGLEQYFGPGTRLTVT.

The chain combines TRBV2 with TRBJ1-2, with D uncertain. The length of the CDR3 is 14 residues. The germline gives CDR1 SNHLY, CDR2 FYNNEI. The germline V and J ends were trimmed by 1 base and 8 bases, with 14 bases remaining between them. CDR3 amino acids: CASSEGRASGGYTF. The DNA of the CDR3 is TGTGCCAGCAGTGAAGGGAGGGCTTCGGGAGGCTACACCTTC.

V and J are TRBV30 and TRBJ2-2; D perhaps matches TRBD1 (5 bases). There are 15 residues in the CDR3. The germline V gene encodes CDR1 GTSNPN and CDR2 SVGIG (reference sequence). The V gene lost 5 bases and the J gene lost 4 bases, with 17 bases spanning the gap. Here the CDR3 reads CAWGAIFEPTGELFF. The CDR3 bases are TGTGCCTGGGGGGCGATCTTTGAGCCCACCGGGGAGCTGTTTTTT.

Comments on this clone: The sample holds other DNA sequences that translate to the same CDR3. V and J are TRBV6-1 and TRBJ1-1; D call uncertain. The germline V gene encodes CDR1 MNHNS and CDR2 SASEGT. This CDR3 spans 14 amino acids. The V end was cut by 7 bases, the J end by 0 bases, with 12 bases between. The CDR3 DNA follows: TGTGCCAGCACCCTTTACACACTGAACACTGAAGCTTTCTTT. Its protein product is CASTLYTLNTEAFF.

V and J are TRBV27 and TRBJ1-3, with D possibly being TRBD1 (6 bases). V was trimmed by 2 bases and J by 3 bases, leaving 14 bases between them. Germline loops: CDR1 MNHEY, CDR2 SMNVEV (reference sequence). This CDR3 has 16 amino acids. The CDR3 nucleotides are TGTGCCAGCAGTTTAAGGGTGCCAGGGGTTGGAAACACCATATATTTT. This translates into CASSLRVPGVGNTIYF.